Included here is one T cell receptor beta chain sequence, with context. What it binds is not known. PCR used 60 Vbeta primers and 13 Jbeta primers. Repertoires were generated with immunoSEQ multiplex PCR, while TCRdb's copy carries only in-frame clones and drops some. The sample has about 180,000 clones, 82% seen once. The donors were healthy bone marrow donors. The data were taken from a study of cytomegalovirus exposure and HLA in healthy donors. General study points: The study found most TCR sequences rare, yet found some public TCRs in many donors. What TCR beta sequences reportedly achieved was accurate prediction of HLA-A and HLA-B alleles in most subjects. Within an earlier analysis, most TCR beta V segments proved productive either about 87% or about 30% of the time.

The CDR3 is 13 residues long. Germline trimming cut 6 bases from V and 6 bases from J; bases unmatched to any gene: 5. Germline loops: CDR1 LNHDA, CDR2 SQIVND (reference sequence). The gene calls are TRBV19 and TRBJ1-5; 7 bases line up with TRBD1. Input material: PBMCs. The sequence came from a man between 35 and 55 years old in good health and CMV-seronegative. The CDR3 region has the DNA TGTGCCAGTAGGAACAGGGGAGGTCAGCCCCAGCATTTT. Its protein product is CASRNRGGQPQHF.